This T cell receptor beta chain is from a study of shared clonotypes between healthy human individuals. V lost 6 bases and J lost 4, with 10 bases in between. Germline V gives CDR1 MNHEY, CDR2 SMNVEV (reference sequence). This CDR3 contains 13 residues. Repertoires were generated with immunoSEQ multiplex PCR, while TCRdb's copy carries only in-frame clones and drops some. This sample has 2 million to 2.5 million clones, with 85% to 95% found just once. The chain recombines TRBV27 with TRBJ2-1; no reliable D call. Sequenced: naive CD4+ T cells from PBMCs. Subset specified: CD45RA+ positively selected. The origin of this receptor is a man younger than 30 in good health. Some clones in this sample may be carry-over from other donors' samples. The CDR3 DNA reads TGTGCCAGCAGAGAAGACGGGTACAATGAGCAGTTCTTC. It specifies CASREDGYNEQFF.